The sequence of this TCR beta chain was determined in a study of control samples from healthy donors and cancer patients. V shed 7 bases and J shed 3 bases, with 17 bases lying between them. Germline V gene lookup returns CDR1 MDHEN and CDR2 SYDVKM. The CDR3 extends over 15 amino acids. The table came from immunoSEQ multiplex PCR; TCRdb's copy has only in-frame clones and leaves some out. The repertoire consists of 350,000 to 450,000 clones, with 90% occurring once and the leading ten covering around 6.4%. V usage is TRBV28 and J usage is TRBJ2-3; TRBD1 is a possible D gene (7 bases). The clonotype was recovered from a middle-aged man with head and neck cancer. Source material: PBMCs. CDR3 sequence reads: CASNRRAGGTDTQYF. As DNA, the CDR3 is TGTGCCAGCAATCGGAGGGCAGGGGGTACAGATACGCAGTATTTT.